This T cell receptor beta chain stems from a study of TIL therapy for anti-PD-1-resistant metastatic lung cancer. Study-wide background: Patients then received nivolumab; progressors got lymphodepletion, TIL and IL-2. Most patients had lung adenocarcinoma. General study findings and limits: The baseline peripheral repertoire was partially replaced by infused TIL clonotypes that later decayed.

The time point denotes: pre-treatment sample, taken before nivolumab and TIL therapy. Comment on this clone: The antigen remains undetermined.

This CDR3 is 17 amino acids long. The germline V gene has CDR1 LGHDT and CDR2 YNNKEL (reference sequence). Trimming removed 4 bases at V and 1 base at J, with 14 bases between. Sequencing used immunoSEQ v3. Repertoires were generated with immunoSEQ multiplex PCR, while TCRdb's copy carries only in-frame clones and drops some. In the table there are 45,000 to 75,000 clones, about nine tenths of which are singletons. Sequencing used blood, obtained at baseline. The gene calls are TRBV3-1 (or the pseudogene TRBV3-2) and TRBJ2-6, with a weak D call TRBD1 (6 bases). The sequence was collected from a person between 25 and 80 years old with non-small cell lung cancer. CDR3 sequence reads: CASSPAPRGSGANVLTF. CDR3 DNA sequence: TGTGCCAGCAGCCCAGCTCCTAGGGGGTCTGGGGCCAACGTCCTGACTTTC.